This is a list of T cell receptor beta chains from one sample in a study of blood T cell repertoires in COVID-19. Assay: immunoSEQ multiplex PCR; the TCRdb copy retains only in-frame clones and omits some. The sample yields just over 150,000 clones, almost 85% seen once. The specimen was peripheral blood. Receptors originate from a woman aged 80 or older with acute or convalescent COVID-19. Both conserved end residues are part of each CDR3. The D gene is left open where the match is weak. Rows give clone size only sometimes, using once, few, many, or a class for an expanded clone.

j_gene | abundance | d_gene | v_gene | CDR3aa | CDR3nt
TRBJ1-1 | - | - | TRBV2 | CASSETIMNTEAFF | TGTGCCAGCAGTGAAACAATCATGAACACTGAAGCTTTCTTT
TRBJ2-2 | - | TRBD2 | TRBV27 | CASSLRLAGGPFTGELFF | TGTGCCAGCAGTTTACGTCTAGCGGGAGGGCCGTTTACCGGGGAGCTGTTTTTT
TRBJ2-3 | - | TRBD2 | TRBV7-6 | CASSLDTTSVTQYF | TGTGCCAGCAGCTTAGATACGACTAGCGTTACGCAGTATTTT
TRBJ2-7 | - | - | TRBV5-1 | CASSWDSPNGEQYF | TGCGCCAGCAGCTGGGACTCCCCAAATGGCGAGCAGTACTTC
TRBJ2-7 | once | - | TRBV9 | CASSRIGAMNEQYF | TGTGCCAGCAGCCGGATTGGGGCAATGAACGAGCAGTACTTC
TRBJ2-7 | - | TRBD2 | TRBV7-6 | CASSLGGPGEQYF | TGTGCCAGCAGCTTGGGAGGGCCGGGGGAGCAGTACTTC
TRBJ2-5 | once | - | TRBV3-1/TRBV3-2 | CASSYGLAETQYF | TGTGCCAGCAGCTACGGACTCGCCGAGACCCAGTACTTC
TRBJ2-1 | - | TRBD1 | TRBV5-1 | CASSPGQGVYNEQFF | TGCGCCAGCAGCCCGGGACAGGGGGTGTACAATGAGCAGTTCTTC
TRBJ1-2 | - | TRBD1 | TRBV27 | CASSLDGQGAKGYTF | TGTGCCAGCAGTTTAGACGGACAGGGGGCAAAGGGCTACACCTTC
TRBJ1-4 | - | - | TRBV19 | CASTNHRAGREKLFF | TGTGCCAGTACCAACCACAGGGCGGGTCGTGAAAAACTGTTTTTT
TRBJ2-1 | - | - | TRBV10-1 | CASSDSPGRYNEQFF | TGCGCCAGCAGTGACAGCCCGGGAAGGTACAATGAGCAGTTCTTC